In this sample, the clone carrying this T cell receptor (beta chain) turned up a few times. Its specificity is unknown. This sample stems from a study of tumor-infiltrating lymphocytes in primary liver carcinoma. The overall study: Patients were men and women aged 30 to 69 years.

General study points: Merely some 8-24% of top clones spanned all five tumor regions. The overlap of tumor-adjacent and tumor-blood pairs was smaller than that of tumor region pairs. Compared with blood, tumor repertoires held significantly more in their top 250 clones.

Co-extraction of RNA and DNA was performed on roughly 17-32 mg of unsorted bulk tissue. Starting material of 400 to 600 ng total RNA yielded TCR beta cDNA via a constant-region primer. Generation of the TCR beta libraries relied on three nested multiplex PCR rounds using slightly modified ARM-PCR. Each of the first two PCR rounds ran approximately 10 cycles with TRBV1-TRBV30 forward and C-beta reverse primers. TCRdb passed the multiplex PCR reads through MiXCR, listing each CDR3 protein once. The sample contains 100,000 to 150,000 distinct CDR3 sequences, under 65% of which appear only once. Germline values: CDR1 SGHAT, CDR2 FQNNGV. The ends were cut back, 0 bases at V and 6 bases at J, with 8 bases in the middle. The CDR3 has 14 amino acids.

This sequence originates from a woman aged 55-70 years with primary liver carcinoma and hepatitis B virus infection. V and J are TRBV11-2 and TRBJ2-2, with no clear D. Specimen: liver tumor tissue from sampling region 3. Subset given: tumor region T3, left-lateral pole. CDR3 protein: CASSLDRAPGELFF. CDR3 in DNA: TGTGCCAGCAGCTTAGATCGAGCCCCCGGGGAGCTGTTTTTT.